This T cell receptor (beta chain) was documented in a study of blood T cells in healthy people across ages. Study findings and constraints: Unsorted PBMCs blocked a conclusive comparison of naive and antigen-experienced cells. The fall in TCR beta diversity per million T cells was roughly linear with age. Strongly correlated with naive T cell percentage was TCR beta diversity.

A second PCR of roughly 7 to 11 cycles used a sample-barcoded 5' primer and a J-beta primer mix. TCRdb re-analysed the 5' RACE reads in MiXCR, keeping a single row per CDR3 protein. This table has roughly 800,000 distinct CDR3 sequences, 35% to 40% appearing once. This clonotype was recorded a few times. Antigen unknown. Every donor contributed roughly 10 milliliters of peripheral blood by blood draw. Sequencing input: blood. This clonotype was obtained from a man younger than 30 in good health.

For the CDR3, the DNA is TGTGCCAGCAGCCCCCTGACAGGGCTACACACTGAAGCTTTCTTT. Residues: CASSPLTGLHTEAFF. This chain links TRBV7-9 with TRBJ1-1; the match to TRBD1 covers 7 bases. V gave up 5 bases and J gave up 3 bases; unmatched junction bases: 9. This CDR3 is 15 amino acids long. CDR1 and CDR2 from the germline V gene are SEHNR and FQNEAQ (reference sequence).